The 10 T cell receptor beta chains below come from one sample, sequenced in a study of blood T cell repertoires in COVID-19. Method: immunoSEQ multiplex PCR; TCRdb's copy keeps in-frame clones and lacks some. This table holds approximately 190,000 clones, approximately 92% found once. Material: peripheral blood. All receptors come from a man in his fifties or sixties with acute or convalescent COVID-19.

The chain employs TRBV6-5 and TRBJ1-1; D gene ambiguous. Trimming stripped 7 bases from V and 0 bases from J, with 9 bases between. From germline, CDR1 is MNHEY and CDR2 SVGAGI. The CDR3 totals 13 residues. The CDR3 spells CASTYGLNTEAFF. The CDR3 DNA sequence: TGTGCCAGCACCTACGGGTTGAACACTGAAGCTTTCTTT.

The gene calls are TRBV7-9 and TRBJ2-7, with D possibly matching TRBD1 (6 bases). Trimming cost V 3 bases and J 4 bases, with 13 bases left between them. The CDR3 extends over 14 amino acids. The germline gives CDR1 SEHNR, CDR2 FQNEAQ (reference sequence). The CDR3 loop is CASSFEEGDYEQYV. The DNA for the CDR3 is TGTGCCAGCAGCTTCGAAGAGGGGGATTACGAGCAGTACGTC.

The chain links TRBV3-1 (or the pseudogene TRBV3-2) to TRBJ2-3; 8 nucleotides line up with TRBD2. Unmatched junction bases numbered 4, after V lost 1 base and J lost 4 bases. CDR3 length: 15 amino acids. The germline V gene encodes CDR1 LGHDT and CDR2 YNNKEL (reference sequence). CDR3 residues: CASSQAGTRADTQYF. The CDR3 DNA reads TGTGCCAGCAGCCAAGCCGGGACTAGGGCAGATACGCAGTATTTT.

V usage is TRBV10-2 and J usage is TRBJ2-5, with D maybe TRBD1 (7 bases). V lost 11 bases and J 5 bases, leaving 15 bases between the germline ends. Germline loops: CDR1 WSHSY, CDR2 SAAADI. The CDR3 spans 12 residues. The CDR3 DNA follows: TGCGCCGGAGGACAGGCGGGGGAGACCCAGTACTTC. It translates to CAGGQAGETQYF.

The V call is TRBV30, the J call TRBJ2-2; D might be TRBD2 (5 bases). Germline lookup yields CDR1 GTSNPN and CDR2 SVGIG (reference sequence). This CDR3 has 15 amino acids. The V and J ends lost 3 bases and 7 bases respectively, with 18 bases between them. CDR3 DNA sequence: TGTGCCTGGAGAAGAGGGCAGCTGGTCGGCGGGGAGCTGTTTTTT. Its protein is CAWRRGQLVGGELFF.

The chain joins TRBV18 to TRBJ2-2; 8 bases agree with TRBD1. The germline CDR1 and CDR2 sequences are KGHSH and LQKENI. This CDR3 is built from 15 residues. The junction had 3 bases not matched to a gene; V was cut back by 2 bases and J by 4 bases. The DNA for the CDR3 is TGTGCCAGCTCACCATTGCAGGGGGCCACCGGGGAGCTGTTTTTT. Amino acid sequence: CASSPLQGATGELFF.

This sequence joins TRBV27 and TRBJ1-3; 9 bases align to TRBD1. Per germline, CDR1 MNHEY and CDR2 SMNVEV (reference sequence). The V segment lost 0 bases and the J segment 2 bases; nucleotides outside the gene matches: 2. The CDR3 consists of 16 residues. The CDR3 DNA is TGTGCCAGCAGTTTATCCGGGACAGGGCCTGGAAACACCATATATTTT. It codes for CASSLSGTGPGNTIYF.

The chain joins TRBV29-1 to TRBJ2-7, with 7 bases aligning to TRBD1. CDR3 size: 13 residues. Germline CDR1 SQVTM, CDR2 ANQGSEA. The J segment lost 0 bases and the V segment lost 6 bases, leaving 5 bases of the junction unmatched. The CDR3 DNA follows: TGCAGCGTGAACCGGGACAGCTCCTACGAGCAGTACTTC. Protein sequence: CSVNRDSSYEQYF.

The V and J genes are TRBV7-9 and TRBJ2-1; 8 bases align to TRBD1. The CDR3 has 17 residues. The germline V gene encodes CDR1 SEHNR and CDR2 FQNEAQ (reference sequence). V was clipped by 7 bases and J by 10 bases; unmatched bases: 21. The CDR3 here is CASTLYSRETGEYEQFF. The CDR3 DNA reads as TGTGCCAGCACCTTGTATTCAAGAGAGACAGGGGAATACGAGCAGTTCTTC.

J is TRBJ1-6 and V is TRBV2; possible D gene TRBD1, 5 bases. V was shortened by 6 bases and J by 2 bases, with 11 bases between the two germline ends. Germline CDR1 SNHLY, CDR2 FYNNEI. The CDR3 sequence is 15 residues long. CDR3 coding DNA: TGTGCCAGCAGAGTACAGGAGACCTATAATTCACCCCTCCACTTT. Translating it yields CASRVQETYNSPLHF.